The sequence of this T cell receptor (beta chain) was determined in a study of T cell repertoires in cytomegalovirus infection. Trimming took off 8 bases at V and 4 bases at J, with 6 bases between the two ends. The germline CDR1 and CDR2 sequences are SGHVS and FNYEAQ. The CDR3 is 12 residues long. This clonotype was recorded many times. TCRdb re-derived calls from the reads in MiXCR, one entry per CDR3 protein. The sample includes 250,000 to 300,000 distinct CDR3 sequences, about a sixth seen only once; the top ten take roughly 50%. The TCR sequence derives from a human donor in good health (CMV status not recorded). Some clones in this sample may be carry-over from other donors' samples. The source material was CD8+ T cells from PBMCs. The chain is built from TRBV7-6 and TRBJ2-6, with no clear D. The CDR3: CASSQGANVLTF. CDR3 DNA: TGTGCCAGCTCCCAAGGGGCCAACGTCCTGACTTTC.